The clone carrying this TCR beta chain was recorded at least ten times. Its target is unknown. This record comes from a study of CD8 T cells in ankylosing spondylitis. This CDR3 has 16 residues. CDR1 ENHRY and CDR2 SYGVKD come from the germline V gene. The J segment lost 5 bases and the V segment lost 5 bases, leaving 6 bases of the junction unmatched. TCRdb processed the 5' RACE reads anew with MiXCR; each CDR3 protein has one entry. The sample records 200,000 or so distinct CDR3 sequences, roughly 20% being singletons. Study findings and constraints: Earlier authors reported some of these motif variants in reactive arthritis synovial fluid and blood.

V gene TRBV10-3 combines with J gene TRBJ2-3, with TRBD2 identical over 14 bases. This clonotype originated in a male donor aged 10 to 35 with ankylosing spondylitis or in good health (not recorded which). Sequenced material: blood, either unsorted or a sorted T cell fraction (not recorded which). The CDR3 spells CAISRLAGGQRDTQYF. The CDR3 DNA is TGTGCCATCAGTAGACTAGCGGGAGGGCAGAGAGATACGCAGTATTTT.